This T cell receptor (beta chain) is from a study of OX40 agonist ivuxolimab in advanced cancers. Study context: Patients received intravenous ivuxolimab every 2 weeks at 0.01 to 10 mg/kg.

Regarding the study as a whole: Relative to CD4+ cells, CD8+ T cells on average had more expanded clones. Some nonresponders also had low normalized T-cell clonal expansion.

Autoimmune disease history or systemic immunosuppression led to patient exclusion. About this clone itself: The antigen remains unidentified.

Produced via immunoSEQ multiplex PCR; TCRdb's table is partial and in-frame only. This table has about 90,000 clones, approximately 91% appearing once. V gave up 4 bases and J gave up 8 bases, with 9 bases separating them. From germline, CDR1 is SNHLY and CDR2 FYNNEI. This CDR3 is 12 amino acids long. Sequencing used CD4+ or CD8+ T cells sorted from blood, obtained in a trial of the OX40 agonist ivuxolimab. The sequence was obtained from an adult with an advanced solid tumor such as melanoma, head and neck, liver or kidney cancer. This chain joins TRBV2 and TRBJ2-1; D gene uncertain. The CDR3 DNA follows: TGTGCCAGCAGTGTAGGGTTCGATGAGCAGTTCTTC. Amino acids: CASSVGFDEQFF.